What follows are 32 T cell receptor beta chains derived from one specimen sequenced in a study of OX40 agonist ivuxolimab in advanced cancers. Profiling relied on immunoSEQ multiplex PCR, and the TCRdb table lists in-frame clones only, not all of them. Of 55,000 or so clones listed, about 90% are singletons. The starting material was CD4+ or CD8+ T cells sorted from blood, obtained in a trial of the OX40 agonist ivuxolimab. The origin of the receptors is an adult with an advanced solid tumor such as melanoma, head and neck, liver or kidney cancer.

Comment on this clone: One junction end disagrees with the germline gene, perhaps due to a read error. Here the CDR3 DNA reads TGCGCCAGCAGCCACTTTCTGACTAGCGGGAATGCGAATGAGCAGTTCTTC. This translates into CASSHFLTSGNANEQFF. The rearrangement joins TRBV7-3 to TRBJ2-1, with TRBD2 identical over 11 bases. The germline V gene encodes CDR1 SGHTA and CDR2 FQGTGA. This CDR3 comprises 17 residues.

V usage is TRBV5-4 and J usage is TRBJ2-7; tentatively, D is TRBD2 (5 bases). Trimming removed 0 bases from V and 2 bases from J, with 15 bases in between. The germline V gene has CDR1 SGHNT and CDR2 YYREEE (reference sequence). The CDR3 has 16 residues. CDR3 sequence: CASSLDPGSAAYEQYF. CDR3 bases: TGTGCCAGCAGCTTGGATCCTGGGTCAGCGGCCTACGAGCAGTACTTC. Using reference TRBV5-4 and TRBJ2-7 for the parts outside the CDR3, the full variable domain is ETGVTQSPTHLIKTRGQQVTLRCSSQSGHNTVSWYQQALGQGPQFIFQYYREEENGRGNFPPRFSGLQFPNYSSELNVNALELDDSALYLCASSLDPGSAAYEQYFGPGTRLTVT.

The rearrangement links TRBV5-1 to TRBJ1-1; 7 bases line up with TRBD1. J gave up 1 base and V 7 bases, and 7 bases lay outside the gene matches. Germline CDR1 reads SGHRS; CDR2 reads YFSETQ. CDR3 length equals 14 residues. CDR3 nucleotides: TGCGCCAGCGGCCAATACAGGGGGAACACTGAAGCTTTCTTT. Protein product: CASGQYRGNTEAFF.

The chain is built from TRBV19 and TRBJ2-5; TRBD2 aligns across 12 bases. The CDR3 is 15 residues long. CDR1 is LNHDA, CDR2 SQIVND, per germline (reference sequence). Trimming at V came to 8 bases and at J to 1 base, leaving 5 bases not matched to a gene. The CDR3 loop reads CASRTSGEAQETQYF. For the CDR3, the DNA is TGTGCCAGTCGGACTAGCGGGGAGGCCCAAGAGACCCAGTACTTC.

The chain recombines TRBV18 with TRBJ2-1; 13 bases line up with TRBD2. The CDR3 length is 16 residues. Germline trimming cut 2 bases from V and 9 bases from J; bases unmatched to any gene: 7. Germline V gives CDR1 KGHSH, CDR2 LQKENI. CDR3 sequence (DNA): TGTGCCAGCTCACCATCGGGACTAGCGGGACAGGGTGAGCAGTTCTTC. This gives the protein CASSPSGLAGQGEQFF.

The chain employs TRBV18 and TRBJ2-7; D is possibly TRBD1 (5 bases). The CDR3 totals 16 residues. Trimming removed 0 bases at V and 0 bases at J, with 12 bases between. Germline-derived CDR1 and CDR2 are KGHSH and LQKENI. The CDR3 loop reads CASSPPGRRSSYEQYF. The DNA for the CDR3 is TGTGCCAGCTCACCACCGGGGCGGAGAAGCTCCTACGAGCAGTACTTC.

This rearrangement joins TRBV28 to TRBJ2-2, with TRBD2 matching 11 bases. Looked up from germline, CDR1 is MDHEN and CDR2 is SYDVKM. This CDR3 region has 17 residues. J gave up 4 bases and V 10 bases, and 14 bases lay outside the gene matches. CDR3 sequence: CATVPLAGGLGTGELFF. CDR3 sequence (DNA): TGTGCCACCGTGCCCTTAGCGGGAGGGTTGGGCACCGGGGAGCTGTTTTTT.

V is TRBV6-1 and J is TRBJ2-2; D is uncertain. Trimming left V 4 bases short and J 5 bases short, with 11 bases between. Germline V CDR1 and CDR2: MNHNS, SASEGT. This CDR3 is built from 14 residues. The DNA for the CDR3 is TGTGCCAGCAGTGCGGGCCCATTGACCGGGGAGCTGTTTTTT. Translation gives CASSAGPLTGELFF.

V usage is TRBV18 and J usage is TRBJ1-4; 9 bases match TRBD1. In germline, CDR1 is KGHSH, CDR2 LQKENI. This CDR3 has 16 amino acids. The ends lost 1 base at V and 3 bases at J; junction bases unmatched: 3. In DNA, the CDR3 is TGTGCCAGCTCACCACGGGGGACAGGGCCTAATGAAAAACTGTTTTTT. Translated, it gives CASSPRGTGPNEKLFF. Supplemented by reference TRBV18 and TRBJ1-4, the full variable domain reads NAGVMQNPRHLVRRRGQEARLRCSPMKGHSHVYWYRQLPEEGLKFMVYLQKENIIDESGMPKERFSAEFPKEGPSILRIQQVVRGDSAAYFCASSPRGTGPNEKLFFGSGTQLSVL.

This clone was seen repeatedly, ten times or more. The gene calls are TRBV30 and TRBJ1-4; tentatively, D is TRBD1 (6 bases). V lost 2 bases and J lost 7, with 14 bases in between. The germline CDR1 and CDR2 sequences are GTSNPN and SVGIG (reference sequence). The CDR3 is made up of 14 amino acids. The CDR3 spells CAWSHDRLGEKLFF. CDR3 bases: TGTGCCTGGAGTCACGACAGGCTGGGTGAAAAACTGTTTTTT.

Comment on this clone: An end of the junction does not agree with germline; a read error may underlie this. The chain has TRBV14 and TRBJ2-5; D unresolved. In germline, CDR1 is SGHDN, CDR2 FVKESK. The CDR3 is made up of 13 amino acids. CDR3 bases: TGTGCCAGCAGCCAAAATGCTGGAGAGCCCCAGTACTTC. This gives the protein CASSQNAGEPQYF.

The chain is built from TRBV11-2 and TRBJ2-5; no definite D call. V lost 6 bases and J 5 bases, leaving 10 bases between the germline ends. This CDR3 region has 12 residues. Germline V gene lookup returns CDR1 SGHAT and CDR2 FQNNGV. The CDR3 DNA sequence: TGTGCCAGCAGGAATGTGGGGGAGACCCAGTACTTC. Residues: CASRNVGETQYF.

CDR3 sequence reads: CASSLDRLQGYQPQHF. In DNA form, the CDR3 reads TGCGCCAGCAGCTTGGACAGGCTTCAAGGGTATCAGCCCCAGCATTTT. V is TRBV5-1 and J is TRBJ1-5, with D possibly TRBD1 on 5 matching bases. V was shortened by 0 bases and J by 5 bases, with 15 bases between the two germline ends. This CDR3 contains 16 residues. The germline V gene encodes CDR1 SGHRS and CDR2 YFSETQ.

J is TRBJ2-7 and V is TRBV18, with D maybe TRBD1 (6 bases). The germline V gene encodes CDR1 KGHSH and CDR2 LQKENI. The CDR3 is made up of 14 amino acids. V shed 4 bases and J shed 0 bases, with 10 bases lying between them. The CDR3 protein is CASSHGQFSYEQYF. The CDR3 DNA sequence: TGTGCCAGCTCACATGGACAGTTCTCCTACGAGCAGTACTTC. The entire variable domain, with the rest obtained from reference TRBV18 and TRBJ2-7, is as follows: NAGVMQNPRHLVRRRGQEARLRCSPMKGHSHVYWYRQLPEEGLKFMVYLQKENIIDESGMPKERFSAEFPKEGPSILRIQQVVRGDSAAYFCASSHGQFSYEQYFGPGTRLTVT.

The V gene is TRBV5-6, the J gene TRBJ1-4, with D unresolved. CDR1 is SGHDT, CDR2 YYEEEE, per germline. This CDR3 is built from 14 residues. Deletions cut 4 bases from V and 8 bases from J, with 15 bases between. The CDR3 DNA follows: TGTGCCAGCAGCCCCACGCCCCTTTGGGAAAAACTGTTTTTT. Translation: CASSPTPLWEKLFF.

This sequence joins TRBV7-9 and TRBJ2-7, with TRBD1 matching over 7 bases. The germline V gene encodes CDR1 SEHNR and CDR2 FQNEAQ (reference sequence). This CDR3 has 17 residues. The V segment lost 5 bases and the J segment 9 bases; nucleotides outside the gene matches: 22. Here the CDR3 reads CASSLSPPGQFGAAQYF. For the CDR3, the DNA is TGTGCCAGCAGCCTATCGCCCCCGGGACAGTTTGGGGCAGCGCAGTACTTC.

The CDR3 coding sequence is TGCGCCAGCAGCCGCAAGGGGCCCGGGACAGGCAATTCACCCCTCCACTTT. Amino acids: CASSRKGPGTGNSPLHF. The chain employs TRBV4-1 and TRBJ1-6; 8 bases are a match to TRBD1. J lost 7 bases, V lost 4 bases, and 12 bases had no gene match. The CDR3 contains 17 residues. Germline CDR1 is MGHRA and CDR2 is YSYEKL.

The chain joins TRBV7-6 to TRBJ1-2; the match to TRBD1 covers 9 bases. J gave up 4 bases and V 1 base, and 7 bases lay outside the gene matches. Germline CDR1 reads SGHVS; CDR2 reads FNYEAQ. The CDR3 loop spans 16 amino acids. The CDR3 bases are TGTGCCAGCAGCTTAGGCCCGTGGGACAGGGCCTATGGCTACACCTTC. Translating it yields CASSLGPWDRAYGYTF.

This chain connects TRBV19 to TRBJ2-1; D remains unclear. Deletions cut 7 bases from V and 0 bases from J, with 10 bases between. The germline gives CDR1 LNHDA, CDR2 SQIVND (reference sequence). This CDR3 spans 14 amino acids. The CDR3 nucleotides read TGTGCCAGTAAAGGCGAACGCTCCTACAATGAGCAGTTCTTC. It is translated as CASKGERSYNEQFF. The full variable domain, rest sourced from reference TRBV19 and TRBJ2-1, is DGGITQSPKYLFRKEGQNVTLSCEQNLNHDAMYWYRQDPGQGLRLIYYSQIVNDFQKGDIAEGYSVSREKKESFPLTVTSAQKNPTAFYLCASKGERSYNEQFFGPGTRLTVL.

The V and J genes are TRBV11-2 and TRBJ1-1; TRBD1 might be the D (6 bases). The ends were cut back, 1 base at V and 0 bases at J, with 9 bases in the middle. This CDR3 contains 15 residues. Germline-derived CDR1 and CDR2 are SGHAT and FQNNGV. CDR3 protein: CASSLAAGVNTEAFF. The CDR3 DNA reads TGTGCCAGCAGCTTAGCGGCAGGGGTGAACACTGAAGCTTTCTTT.

This sequence joins TRBV7-9 and TRBJ2-7; 11 bases line up with TRBD2. From germline, CDR1 is SEHNR and CDR2 FQNEAQ (reference sequence). V was clipped by 0 bases and J by 4 bases; unmatched bases: 5. This CDR3 has 16 amino acids. CDR3 in amino acids: CASSLASGRAIYEQYF. The DNA for the CDR3 is TGTGCCAGCAGCTTAGCTAGCGGGAGGGCCATATACGAGCAGTACTTC.

The gene calls are TRBV5-1 and TRBJ2-7; TRBD2 might be the D (6 bases). The V end lost 1 base, the J end lost 0 bases, and 23 bases lay between the germline ends. Germline V gives CDR1 SGHRS, CDR2 YFSETQ. The CDR3 totals 19 residues. The CDR3 region is CASSLLTLAPYTPSYEQYF. The CDR3 coding sequence is TGCGCCAGCAGCTTGTTAACGCTAGCGCCCTATACTCCCTCCTACGAGCAGTACTTC.

The genes are TRBV28 and TRBJ2-6; 7 nucleotides align to TRBD1. Germline CDR1 is MDHEN and CDR2 is SYDVKM. This CDR3 contains 15 residues. After removal of 5 bases from V and 1 base from J, the junction contained 2 bases not matched to a gene. In DNA form, the CDR3 reads TGTGCCAGCAGTCAGACAGGGTCTGGGGCCAACGTCCTGACTTTC. Its translation is CASSQTGSGANVLTF.

V gene TRBV6-1 combines with J gene TRBJ1-1; D is possibly TRBD1 (5 bases). The CDR3 length is 15 residues. The V end was cut by 6 bases, the J end by 0 bases, with 14 bases between. Germline V lookup: CDR1 MNHNS, CDR2 SASEGT. The CDR3 DNA is TGTGCCAGCAGCCCCAGATGGACACTGAACACTGAAGCTTTCTTT. This codes for CASSPRWTLNTEAFF.

This rearrangement joins TRBV18 to TRBJ2-1; D is perhaps TRBD2 (5 bases). CDR1 and CDR2 (germline): KGHSH, LQKENI. The CDR3 is 16 residues long. The germline V and J ends were trimmed by 1 base and 1 base, with 11 bases remaining between them. CDR3 loop: CASSPQSRGSYNEQFF. CDR3 in DNA: TGTGCCAGCTCACCACAATCCCGGGGATCCTACAATGAGCAGTTCTTC.

This clone was seen more than once but under ten times. This chain links TRBV6-5 with TRBJ1-2; maybe TRBD1 (6 bases). The CDR3 runs to 15 residues. Germline CDR1 reads MNHEY; CDR2 reads SVGAGI. Trimming removed 6 bases at V and 4 bases at J, with 18 bases between. This chain's CDR3 is CASSPRGAHPYGYTF. The CDR3 DNA reads TGTGCCAGCAGCCCGAGGGGGGCCCACCCCTATGGCTACACCTTC.

The V gene is TRBV4-2, the J gene TRBJ1-1; no firm D call. The V and J ends lost 0 bases and 7 bases respectively, with 15 bases between them. Germline-derived CDR1 and CDR2 are LGHNA and YNFKEQ. The CDR3 has 15 residues. The CDR3 loop is CASSQDWVTVHEAFF. CDR3 sequence (DNA): TGTGCCAGCAGCCAAGATTGGGTCACGGTGCATGAAGCTTTCTTT.

This clone was recorded once. This chain links TRBV13 with TRBJ1-5, with TRBD1 matching over 8 bases. Germline V lookup: CDR1 PRHDT, CDR2 FYEKMQ (reference sequence). Losses at the gene ends were 5 bases for V and 5 bases for J; bases not matched to a gene: 11. The CDR3 is 16 residues long. CDR3: CASSPQDREGDQPQHF. For the CDR3, the DNA is TGTGCCAGCAGCCCTCAGGACAGGGAAGGCGATCAGCCCCAGCATTTT.

V gene TRBV28 combines with J gene TRBJ2-7; D not resolved. Germline values: CDR1 MDHEN, CDR2 SYDVKM. The CDR3 totals 15 residues. V lost 2 bases to trimming and J lost 0 bases, with 11 bases between them. The CDR3 loop reads CASSLGRVLSYEQYF. The CDR3 DNA reads TGTGCCAGCAGTTTAGGAAGGGTTCTCTCCTACGAGCAGTACTTC.

This chain uses TRBV10-3 with TRBJ2-3; D not resolved. Germline V gene data show CDR1 as ENHRY and CDR2 as SYGVKD. V was cut by 4 bases and J by 0 bases, with 11 bases left in between. This CDR3 comprises 15 residues. CDR3 coding DNA: TGTGCCATCAGTGTGGGCAGAATAAGCACAGATACGCAGTATTTT. Encoded protein: CAISVGRISTDTQYF.

The V call is TRBV5-4, the J call TRBJ2-5; 7 bases map to TRBD1. Germline CDR1 and CDR2: SGHNT and YYREEE (reference sequence). This CDR3 is 12 amino acids long. Trimming removed 9 bases from V and 2 bases from J; junction bases left unmatched: 4. The CDR3 bases are TGTGCCACAGGACAGGAGCAAGAGACCCAGTACTTC. Translating gives CATGQEQETQYF.

This chain links TRBV6-6 with TRBJ2-4, with D maybe TRBD1 (5 bases). The CDR3 is made up of 12 amino acids. Trimming took 5 bases from V and 6 from J, leaving 8 bases between them. Germline CDR1 and CDR2: MNHNY and SVGAGI (reference sequence). CDR3 protein: CASSPQGNIQYF. DNA of the CDR3: TGTGCCAGCAGTCCCCAGGGAAACATTCAGTACTTC.